The clone carrying this T cell receptor (beta chain) appeared a few times. PCR was performed a second time for 7 to 11 cycles using a sample-barcoded 5' primer and a J-beta primer mix. TCRdb ran MiXCR on the 5' RACE reads and lists one entry per CDR3 protein. The sample carries around 800,000 distinct CDR3 sequences, around 24% recorded once. The data originate from a study of blood T cells in healthy people across ages. Trimming took off 1 base at V and 8 bases at J, with 8 bases between the two ends. The germline CDR1 and CDR2 sequences are SGDLS and YYNGEE. CDR3 size: 12 residues. The data also belong to a second study, concerning T cells of mothers and their children. As that report states: RNA that had been extracted went wholly into cDNA synthesis, at about 1.5 ug per 15 ul. Nobody spotted any persistent microchimeric T cell clones.

Sequencing input: blood. This rearrangement joins TRBV9 to TRBJ2-3; possibly TRBD2 for D (6 bases). This receptor was identified in a boy aged 5-17 years in good health. The CDR3 here is CASSVLGGTQYF. As DNA, the CDR3 is TGTGCCAGCAGCGTATTGGGGGGTACGCAGTATTTT.